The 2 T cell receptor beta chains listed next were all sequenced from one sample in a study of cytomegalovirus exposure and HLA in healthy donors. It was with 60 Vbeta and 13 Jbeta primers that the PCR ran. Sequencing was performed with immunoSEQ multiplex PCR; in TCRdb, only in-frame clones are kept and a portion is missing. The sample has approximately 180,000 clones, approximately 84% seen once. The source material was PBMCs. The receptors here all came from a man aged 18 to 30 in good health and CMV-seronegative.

The CDR3, as DNA: TGTGCCAGCAGCTTATCGTGGGGACAGGGGGCGCGAGAGCTGTTTTTT. Its protein is CASSLSWGQGARELFF. The chain uses TRBV7-2 and TRBJ2-2; 12 bases align to TRBD1. V gave up 2 bases and J gave up 11 bases; unmatched junction bases: 9. The CDR3 loop spans 16 amino acids. CDR1 SGHTA and CDR2 FQGNSA come from the germline V gene.

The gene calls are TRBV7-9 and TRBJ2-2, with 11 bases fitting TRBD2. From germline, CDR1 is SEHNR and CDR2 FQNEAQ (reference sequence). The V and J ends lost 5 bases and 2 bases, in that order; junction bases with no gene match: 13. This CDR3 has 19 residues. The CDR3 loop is CASSLTLTSGKANTGELFF. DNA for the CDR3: TGTGCCAGCAGCCTCACCTTGACTAGCGGGAAAGCCAACACCGGGGAGCTGTTTTTT.